This T cell receptor (beta chain) was sequenced during a study of blood T cell repertoires in COVID-19. Study as a whole: Sites in the United States, Italy and Spain provided acute and convalescent COVID-19 samples. The analysed material was cDNA or gDNA that came from T cells, B-cell-depleted T cells, or PBMCs.

Trimming stripped 0 bases from V and 0 bases from J, with 12 bases between. From germline, CDR1 is MGHRA and CDR2 YSYEKL. The CDR3 runs to 17 residues. Authors' processing steps: Estimates of nucleated cell counts were drawn from the amplification of reference gene primers. TCRdb keeps only in-frame clones here, not all; method: immunoSEQ multiplex PCR. V and J calls and clone size are given by that table; D and trimming were obtained from the DNA. In the table there are fewer than 200,000 clones, 85% of which are singletons. Source material: peripheral blood. The rearrangement links TRBV4-1 to TRBJ1-3; D uncertain. This sequence was found in a human donor with acute or convalescent COVID-19. The donor label of this sample is uncertain. CDR3 region: CASSQEVSVHSGNTIYF. The CDR3 nucleotides read TGCGCCAGCAGCCAAGAAGTGAGCGTACACTCTGGAAACACCATATATTTT.